The rows below give T cell receptor beta chains drawn from one sample of a study of CD8+CD57+ T cells in acquired aplastic anemia. TCRdb analysed the reads with MiXCR anew, one entry per CDR3 protein. The table lists 450,000 to 600,000 distinct CDR3 sequences, more than 25% of them singletons. Sequencing was done on a sample of sorted CD4+, CD8+, or CD8+CD57+ T cells (not recorded which) from PBMCs. All receptors come from a human donor with aplastic anemia. The CDR3 runs from the conserved cysteine through the conserved F or W. Size is omitted from some rows. Given values are once, few, many or a class for expanded clones.

CDR3 protein,V gene,J gene,clone size
CASSLAPRGTGELFF,TRBV7-6,TRBJ2-2,NA
CASSQISTGARPQHF,TRBV5-6,TRBJ1-5,few
CASSIGDRDSPLHF,TRBV19,TRBJ1-6,NA
CASSSTSGGDYGYTF,TRBV7-3,TRBJ1-2,few
CASSEYVYNYGYTF,TRBV6-1,TRBJ1-2,few
CASRETRSGQPQHF,TRBV2,TRBJ1-5,many
CASSDTSEAFF,TRBV2,TRBJ1-1,many
CSVGGNQPQHF,TRBV29-1,TRBJ1-5,many
CSASPHGANTGELFF,TRBV20-1,TRBJ2-2,NA
CSVFNTGTGGDLGYTF,TRBV29-1,TRBJ1-2,NA
CASSLGPSDTQYF,TRBV7-9,TRBJ2-3,many
CASSLAGGSYGYTF,TRBV12-3/TRBV12-4,TRBJ1-2,NA
CASSLGGLRAYEQYF,TRBV7-8,TRBJ2-7,many
CSARARVPNYGYTF,TRBV20-1,TRBJ1-2,many
CASRGLFYNSPLHF,TRBV2,TRBJ1-6,many
CASSQDLSISGTTAYEQYF,TRBV3-1,TRBJ2-7,NA
CASSAFSGTENTGELFF,TRBV25-1,TRBJ2-2,many
CASSLISGGNQPQHF,TRBV7-3,TRBJ1-5,many
CASSLPLAGHNEQFF,TRBV25-1,TRBJ2-1,once
CAISDPGTTSDTQYF,TRBV10-3,TRBJ2-3,many
CASSHFQADEKLFF,TRBV14,TRBJ1-4,few
CASSQDMVGTQYF,TRBV14,TRBJ2-5,many
CASSVGGALFSEQFF,TRBV9,TRBJ2-1,NA
CATSRDLGCRAQHF,TRBV15,TRBJ1-5,many
CASSLVLAGASTDTQYF,TRBV13,TRBJ2-3,NA
CASILPIGENTEAFF,TRBV2,TRBJ1-1,many
CATSREGQGAEGYTF,TRBV15,TRBJ1-2,many
CASSLEDANEQFF,TRBV7-6,TRBJ2-1,once
CATSRVLGTGSYEQYF,TRBV15,TRBJ2-7,NA
CASSMGLAGGSYIQYF,TRBV5-4,TRBJ2-4,NA
CSARERPLTVYEQYF,TRBV20-1,TRBJ2-7,many
CASSEQGAGYGYTF,TRBV2,TRBJ1-2,many
CASSPGQSGTEAFF,TRBV5-1,TRBJ1-1,NA
CASSFGGASYEQYF,TRBV12-3/TRBV12-4,TRBJ2-7,many
CAISEASGKQYF,TRBV10-3,TRBJ2-3,many
CASSISGGDQETQYF,TRBV19,TRBJ2-5,many
CASSLAGQGNEQFF,TRBV5-1,TRBJ2-1,once
CASSLEGLNEQFF,TRBV5-1,TRBJ2-1,few
CAWSETGCYGYTF,TRBV19,TRBJ1-2,NA
CASSSNSETQYF,TRBV6-5,TRBJ2-5,NA
CAISEGGSGNTIYF,TRBV10-3,TRBJ1-3,NA
CASSLGQGAHEQYF,TRBV7-9,TRBJ2-7,NA
CAGSLGQANTEAFF,TRBV10-3,TRBJ1-1,NA
CASSLDSHYGYTF,TRBV5-5,TRBJ1-2,few
CATTREGEAFF,TRBV11-3,TRBJ1-1,many
CASSVGTQTGRWIPYEQYF,TRBV9,TRBJ2-7,NA
CASSLAPISAGYTF,TRBV7-2,TRBJ1-2,many
CSVEALAGSYEQYF,TRBV29-1,TRBJ2-7,NA
CASSKPGTGNDGYTF,TRBV7-9,TRBJ1-2,many
CASSLTSFPDTQYF,TRBV5-1,TRBJ2-3,few
CATSPGQETQYF,TRBV15,TRBJ2-5,NA
CSASWAVTGNTIYF,TRBV20-1,TRBJ1-3,many
CSASMTSGRYQETQYF,TRBV20-1,TRBJ2-5,many
CASRGGGIYEQYF,TRBV12-3/TRBV12-4,TRBJ2-7,NA